Listed here are 23 T cell receptor beta chains from one sample, sequenced in a study of blood T cells in healthy people across ages. The second PCR ran roughly 6 to 12 cycles with a sample-barcoded 5' primer and J-beta primers. TCRdb fed the 5' RACE reads into MiXCR, producing one record per CDR3 protein. The profile shows about 640,000 distinct CDR3 sequences, approximately 30% of them singletons. Sequencing was performed on blood. The receptors come from a woman older than 75 in good health.

Comment on this clonotype: One junction end disagrees with the germline gene, perhaps due to a read error. The rearrangement joins TRBV19 to TRBJ1-2; 7 nucleotides align to TRBD1. Germline loops: CDR1 LNHDA, CDR2 SQIVND (reference sequence). This CDR3 is 14 amino acids long. CDR3 sequence reads: CAISRRTGDYGYTF. The CDR3 nucleotides are TGTGCCATTAGTCGTCGTACAGGGGACTATGGCTACACCTTC.

The CDR3 nucleotides read TGTGCCAGCAGCTTAACCCCGACAGGCCCTTCTTGGGTTAAGGATTCACCCCTCCACTTT. This sequence encodes CASSLTPTGPSWVKDSPLHF. The chain employs TRBV7-2 and TRBJ1-6; perhaps TRBD1 as D (6 bases). V was cut by 2 bases and J by 8 bases, with 28 bases left in between. The CDR3 runs to 20 residues. Per the germline V gene, CDR1 is SGHTA and CDR2 is FQGNSA.

About this clonotype itself: This may be a read error: a much more frequent sequence differs by one nucleotide. The chain combines TRBV7-9 with TRBJ2-1, with D possibly matching TRBD2 (6 bases). Trimming took off 1 base at V and 13 bases at J, with 23 bases between the two ends. CDR1 SEHNR and CDR2 FQNEAQ come from the germline V gene (reference sequence). The CDR3 is 16 residues long. The DNA for the CDR3 is TGTGCCAGCAGCTTAGGGGAGTCTTCTTGGGGGGAGACCCAGTTCTTC. It encodes CASSLGESSWGETQFF.

The chain uses TRBV6-1 and TRBJ1-5; D is unresolved. CDR3 length: 16 residues. Germline V gene lookup returns CDR1 MNHNS and CDR2 SASEGT. Trimming stripped 2 bases from V and 0 bases from J, with 11 bases between. CDR3 sequence (DNA): TGTGCCAGCAGTGAATGGTCAGTCTCTAGCAATCAGCCCCAGCATTTT. This sequence encodes CASSEWSVSSNQPQHF.

This clonotype was seen only a few times. The genes are TRBV7-6 and TRBJ1-1; D is undetermined. Trimming removed 2 bases from V and 5 bases from J, with 9 bases in between. From germline, CDR1 is SGHVS and CDR2 FNYEAQ. This CDR3 is built from 13 residues. The CDR3 loop reads CASSLREMTEAFF. CDR3 nucleotides: TGTGCCAGCAGCTTAAGGGAGATGACTGAAGCTTTCTTT.

This clonotype was recorded at least ten times. The chain has TRBV4-2 and TRBJ2-3; 12 bases line up with TRBD2. Germline CDR1 and CDR2: LGHNA and YNFKEQ. V was clipped by 3 bases and J by 6 bases; unmatched bases: 10. The CDR3 extends over 17 amino acids. This CDR3 reads CASSQPPLAGGSDTQYF. The CDR3 DNA is TGTGCCAGCAGCCAGCCGCCACTAGCGGGGGGATCGGATACGCAGTATTTT.

The V call is TRBV2, the J call TRBJ2-1; 8 positions agree with TRBD2. The CDR3 is 14 residues long. The V gene end was trimmed by 6 bases and the J gene end by 10 bases; junction bases not matched to a gene: 11. Per germline, CDR1 SNHLY and CDR2 FYNNEI. CDR3 in amino acids: CASRAAGASYEQFF. The CDR3, as DNA: TGTGCCAGCAGGGCAGCGGGGGCTTCCTACGAGCAGTTCTTC.

This clonotype was counted between two and nine times. The chain joins TRBV3-1 to TRBJ2-1, with D possibly being TRBD1 or TRBD2 (5 bases each). V lost 1 base and J lost 13, with 20 bases in between. CDR3 length: 15 residues. Germline CDR1 reads LGHDT; CDR2 reads YNNKEL (reference sequence). In DNA form, the CDR3 reads TGTGCCAGCAGCCAAGGGGGGAGCAGACAAGAGACCCAGTTCTTC. It yields the protein CASSQGGSRQETQFF.

This clonotype was detected many times. The chain is built from TRBV7-2 and TRBJ2-7; no reliable D call. The CDR3 sequence is 18 residues long. Germline V gene sequence: CDR1 SGHTA, CDR2 FQGNSA. V lost 5 bases and J lost 2, with 25 bases in between. For the CDR3, the DNA is TGTGCCAGCAGCCGTCGACCCCAGCGACTCGATATAACCTACGAGCAGTACTTC. It encodes CASSRRPQRLDITYEQYF.

This clonotype was seen repeatedly, ten times or more. V usage is TRBV7-8 and J usage is TRBJ2-1, with TRBD1 matching 7 bases. The CDR3 extends over 16 amino acids. V was clipped by 3 bases and J by 0 bases; unmatched bases: 5. Germline lookup yields CDR1 SGHVS and CDR2 FQNEAQ. CDR3 nucleotide sequence: TGTGCCAGCAGCTTCGGACAGGCTTTCTCCTACAATGAGCAGTTCTTC. It encodes CASSFGQAFSYNEQFF. Together with reference TRBV7-8 and TRBJ2-1, the CDR3 gives the full variable domain: GAGVSQSPRYKVAKRGQDVALRCDPISGHVSLFWYQQALGQGPEFLTYFQNEAQLDKSGLPSDRFFAERPEGSVSTLKIQRTQQEDSAVYLCASSFGQAFSYNEQFFGPGTRLTVL.

V usage is TRBV6-5 and J usage is TRBJ1-2; TRBD1 aligns across 9 bases. V shed 6 bases, J shed 0 bases, and the junction held 5 bases outside the gene matches. This CDR3 spans 15 amino acids. CDR1 and CDR2 from the germline V gene are MNHEY and SVGAGI. CDR3 loop: CASSGTGQANYGYTF. The CDR3, as DNA: TGTGCCAGCAGCGGGACAGGGCAAGCTAACTATGGCTACACCTTC.

This clonotype was counted many times. This chain connects TRBV27 to TRBJ2-5; TRBD2 matches 8 bases. The germline gives CDR1 MNHEY, CDR2 SMNVEV (reference sequence). The trim removed 0 bases at V and 7 bases at J, leaving 7 bases unmatched. This CDR3 spans 15 amino acids. This CDR3 reads CASSLSAGGMGTQYF. CDR3 sequence (DNA): TGTGCCAGCAGTTTATCGGCGGGGGGAATGGGGACCCAGTACTTC.

The chain recombines TRBV3-1 with TRBJ1-2; D unclear. V was clipped by 3 bases and J by 5 bases, with 13 bases between them. This CDR3 is built from 14 residues. Germline-derived CDR1 and CDR2 are LGHDT and YNNKEL (reference sequence). The CDR3 bases are TGTGCCAGCAGCCATGAAAACGGGATTTATGGCTACACCTTC. It yields the protein CASSHENGIYGYTF.

This clonotype was recorded many times. The rearrangement uses TRBV20-1 and TRBJ2-7; D perhaps matches TRBD2 (6 bases). V lost 3 bases and J lost 1, with 13 bases in between. Germline lookup yields CDR1 DFQATT and CDR2 SNEGSKA (reference sequence). This CDR3 has 14 residues. The CDR3 sequence is CSASSGAGSYEQYF. The DNA for the CDR3 is TGCAGTGCTAGTTCCGGGGCGGGATCCTACGAGCAGTACTTC.

This clonotype was seen at least ten times. V is TRBV7-9 and J is TRBJ2-3; D might be TRBD1 or TRBD2, each matching 6 bases. The germline CDR1 and CDR2 sequences are SEHNR and FQNEAQ (reference sequence). The V and J ends lost 7 bases and 6 bases respectively, with 17 bases between them. This CDR3 is 14 amino acids long. In DNA, the CDR3 is TGTGCCAGCACCCTGGGGGGCACTTTGGATACGCAGTATTTT. Translating it yields CASTLGGTLDTQYF.

A remark on this clonotype: One base away lies a much larger clone, so this may be a sequencing read error. The V and J genes are TRBV6-5 and TRBJ2-1; D unresolved. Germline assignment: CDR1 MNHEY and CDR2 SVGAGI. V lost 5 bases, J lost 10 bases, and 9 bases lay in between. This CDR3 has 11 residues. Written as DNA, the CDR3 is TGTGCCAGCAGTACCCTCCACGAGCAGTTCTTC. Translating it yields CASSTLHEQFF.

The sample holds many counts of this clonotype. This sequence joins TRBV27 and TRBJ1-6, with 9 bases identical to TRBD1. With V trimmed by 2 bases and J by 14 bases, 4 bases remained unmatched. CDR1 is MNHEY, CDR2 SMNVEV, per germline (reference sequence). This CDR3 has 13 residues. For the CDR3, the DNA is TGTGCCAGCAGTTTAGAGACAGGGGGAACCCTCCACTTT. Amino acids: CASSLETGGTLHF.

This chain links TRBV6-6 with TRBJ1-2; 11 bases match TRBD1. J lost 2 bases, V lost 6 bases, and 8 bases had no gene match. Germline CDR1 MNHNY, CDR2 SVGAGI (reference sequence). This CDR3 is built from 16 residues. CDR3 amino acids: CASSPSDRGQNYGYTF. CDR3 in DNA: TGTGCCAGCAGCCCGTCGGACAGGGGGCAGAACTATGGCTACACCTTC.

In this sample, this clonotype turned up once. V gene TRBV19 combines with J gene TRBJ1-5; a weak D match, TRBD1 (5 bases). V gave up 4 bases and J gave up 4 bases, with 14 bases separating them. Germline V gene data show CDR1 as LNHDA and CDR2 as SQIVND (reference sequence). The CDR3 length is 15 residues. The CDR3: CASSTQDWGNQPQHF. The CDR3 DNA sequence: TGTGCCAGTAGTACTCAGGATTGGGGGAATCAGCCCCAGCATTTT.

This clonotype has ten or more counts. The chain uses TRBV7-2 and TRBJ2-1; TRBD2 matches at 8 bases. Germline V gives CDR1 SGHTA, CDR2 FQGNSA. Trimming took 7 bases from V and 10 from J; bases not matched to a gene: 6. This CDR3 region has 12 residues. CDR3 coding DNA: TGTGCCAGCACCTCGGGGGGGTGGGAGCAGTTCTTC. This encodes CASTSGGWEQFF.

This clonotype was observed at least ten times. The J gene is TRBJ2-3, the V gene TRBV20-1; the D gene is possibly TRBD1 (5 bases). Germline V gene data show CDR1 as DFQATT and CDR2 as SNEGSKA (reference sequence). Trimming shortened V by 6 bases and J by 4 bases, and 14 bases separated the two germline ends. CDR3 size: 13 residues. Here the CDR3 reads CSAQLGVSDTQYF. In DNA, the CDR3 is TGCAGTGCCCAGCTAGGGGTATCAGATACGCAGTATTTT.

With regard to this clonotype: A read error may be the cause here, since a much bigger clone is one base away. V usage is TRBV5-1 and J usage is TRBJ2-7; maybe TRBD2 (6 bases). This CDR3 is 14 amino acids long. Germline V CDR1 and CDR2: SGHRS, YFSETQ. The ends were cut back, 3 bases at V and 8 bases at J, with 18 bases in the middle. The CDR3 bases are TGCGCCAGCAGCTGGCGGCCTAGCGAGGGGCAGCAGTACTTC. This encodes CASSWRPSEGQQYF.

This clonotype was counted many times. This chain connects TRBV7-9 to TRBJ1-2; 9 bases align to TRBD1. Germline-derived CDR1 and CDR2 are SEHNR and FQNEAQ (reference sequence). This CDR3 region has 19 residues. With 4 bases clipped from V and 2 bases from J, the junction kept 17 bases outside the gene matches. CDR3 nucleotide sequence: TGTGCCAGCAGCTCAGGACTTCTCCACACAGGGGGCAAGAACTATGGCTACACCTTC. Amino acid sequence: CASSSGLLHTGGKNYGYTF.